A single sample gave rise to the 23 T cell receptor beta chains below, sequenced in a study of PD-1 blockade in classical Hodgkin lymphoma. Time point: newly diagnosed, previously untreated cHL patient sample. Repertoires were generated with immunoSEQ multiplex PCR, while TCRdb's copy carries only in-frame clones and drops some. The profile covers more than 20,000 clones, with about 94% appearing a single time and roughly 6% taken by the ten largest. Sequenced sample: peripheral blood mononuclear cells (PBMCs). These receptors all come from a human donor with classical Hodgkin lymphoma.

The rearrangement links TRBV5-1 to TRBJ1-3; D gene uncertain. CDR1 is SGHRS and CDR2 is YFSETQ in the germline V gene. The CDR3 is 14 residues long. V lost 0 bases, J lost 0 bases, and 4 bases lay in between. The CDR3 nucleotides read TGCGCCAGCAGCTTGGGTGTCTCTGGAAACACCATATATTTT. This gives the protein CASSLGVSGNTIYF.

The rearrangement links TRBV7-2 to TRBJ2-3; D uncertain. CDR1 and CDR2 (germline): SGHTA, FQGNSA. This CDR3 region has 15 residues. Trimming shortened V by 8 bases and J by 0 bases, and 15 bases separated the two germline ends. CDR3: CASLSWGSSTDTQYF. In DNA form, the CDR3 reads TGTGCCAGCCTTAGTTGGGGTAGCAGCACAGATACGCAGTATTTT.

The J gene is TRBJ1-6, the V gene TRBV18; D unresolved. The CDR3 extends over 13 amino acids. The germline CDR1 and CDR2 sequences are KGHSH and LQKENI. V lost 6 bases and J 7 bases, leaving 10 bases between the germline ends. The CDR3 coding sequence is TGTGCCAGCTCCCCGGAGGAAAATTCACCCCTCCACTTT. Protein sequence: CASSPEENSPLHF.

CDR3: CASSSELGANTEAFF. The CDR3 DNA sequence: TGCGCCAGCAGCAGCGAACTGGGGGCGAACACTGAAGCTTTCTTT. V is TRBV5-1 and J is TRBJ1-1, with a weak D call TRBD1 (6 bases). The CDR3 sequence is 15 residues long. V was trimmed by 4 bases and J by 1 base, leaving 14 bases between them. CDR1 is SGHRS and CDR2 is YFSETQ in the germline V gene.

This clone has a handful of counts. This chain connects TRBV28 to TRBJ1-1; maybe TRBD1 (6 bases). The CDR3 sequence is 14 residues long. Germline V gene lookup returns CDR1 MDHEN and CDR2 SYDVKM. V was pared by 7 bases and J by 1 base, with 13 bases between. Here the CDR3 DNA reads TGTGCCAGCACCGAACAGGGAAAGAACACTGAAGCTTTCTTT. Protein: CASTEQGKNTEAFF.

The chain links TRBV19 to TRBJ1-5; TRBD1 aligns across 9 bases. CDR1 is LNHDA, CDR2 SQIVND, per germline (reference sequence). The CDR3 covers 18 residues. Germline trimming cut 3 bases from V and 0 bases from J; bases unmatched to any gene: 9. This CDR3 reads CASSILGGQGNSNQPQHF. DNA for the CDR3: TGTGCCAGTAGTATTCTCGGGGGACAGGGAAATAGCAATCAGCCCCAGCATTTT.

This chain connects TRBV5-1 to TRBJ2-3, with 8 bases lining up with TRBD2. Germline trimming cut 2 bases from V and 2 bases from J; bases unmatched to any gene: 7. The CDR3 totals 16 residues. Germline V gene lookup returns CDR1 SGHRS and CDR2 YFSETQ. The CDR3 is CASSFSGGTITDTQYF. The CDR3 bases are TGCGCCAGCAGCTTCAGCGGGGGCACAATCACAGATACGCAGTATTTT.

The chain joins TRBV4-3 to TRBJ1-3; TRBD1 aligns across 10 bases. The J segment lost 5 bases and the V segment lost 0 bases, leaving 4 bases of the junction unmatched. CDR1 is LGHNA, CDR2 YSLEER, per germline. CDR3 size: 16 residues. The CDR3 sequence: CASSQDGQGVRNTIYF. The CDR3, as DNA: TGCGCCAGCAGCCAAGATGGACAGGGGGTTAGAAACACCATATATTTT.

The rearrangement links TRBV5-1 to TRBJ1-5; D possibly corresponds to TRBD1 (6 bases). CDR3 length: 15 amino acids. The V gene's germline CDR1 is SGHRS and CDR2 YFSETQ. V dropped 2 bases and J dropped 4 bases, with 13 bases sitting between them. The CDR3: CASSLLDSTNQPQHF. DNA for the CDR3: TGCGCCAGCAGCTTACTGGACAGCACGAATCAGCCCCAGCATTTT.

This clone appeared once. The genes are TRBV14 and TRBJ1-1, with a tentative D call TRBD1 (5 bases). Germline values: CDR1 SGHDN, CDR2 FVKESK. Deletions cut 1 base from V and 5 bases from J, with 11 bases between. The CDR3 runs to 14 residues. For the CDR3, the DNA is TGTGCCAGCAGCCAAGTGATCGGGGGTACTGAAGCTTTCTTT. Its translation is CASSQVIGGTEAFF. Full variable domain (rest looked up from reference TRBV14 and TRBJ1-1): EAGVTQFPSHSVIEKGQTVTLRCDPISGHDNLYWYRRVMGKEIKFLLHFVKESKQDESGMPNNRFLAERTGGTYSTLKVQPAELEDSGVYFCASSQVIGGTEAFFGQGTRLTVV.

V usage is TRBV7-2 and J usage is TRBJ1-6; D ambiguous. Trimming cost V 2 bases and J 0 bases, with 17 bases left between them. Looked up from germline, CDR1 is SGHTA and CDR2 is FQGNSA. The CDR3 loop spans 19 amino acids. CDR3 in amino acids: CASSLLQPRRPSYNSPLHF. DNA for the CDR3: TGTGCCAGCAGCTTACTACAGCCGAGACGGCCCTCCTATAATTCACCCCTCCACTTT.

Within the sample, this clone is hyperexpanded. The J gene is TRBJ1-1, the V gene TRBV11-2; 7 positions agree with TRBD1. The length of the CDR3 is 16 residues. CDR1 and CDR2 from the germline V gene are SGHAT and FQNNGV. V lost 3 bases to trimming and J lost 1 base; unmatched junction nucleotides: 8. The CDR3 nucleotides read TGTGCCAGCAGCTTTTCGCCCAGGACAGGGAACACTGAAGCTTTCTTT. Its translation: CASSFSPRTGNTEAFF.

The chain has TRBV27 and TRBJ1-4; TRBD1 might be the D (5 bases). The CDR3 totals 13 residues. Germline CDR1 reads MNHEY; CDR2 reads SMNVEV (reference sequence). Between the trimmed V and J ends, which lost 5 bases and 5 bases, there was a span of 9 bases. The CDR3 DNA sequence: TGTGCCAGCAGTGGGGCGACAAATGAAAAACTGTTTTTT. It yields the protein CASSGATNEKLFF.

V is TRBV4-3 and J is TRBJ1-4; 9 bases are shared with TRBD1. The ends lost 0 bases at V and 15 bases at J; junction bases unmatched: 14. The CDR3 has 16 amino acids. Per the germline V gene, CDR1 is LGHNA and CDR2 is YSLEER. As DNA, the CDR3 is TGCGCCAGCAGCCAAGATGTGGGGGCACAGGGGGCACGGGTGTTTTTT. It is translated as CASSQDVGAQGARVFF.

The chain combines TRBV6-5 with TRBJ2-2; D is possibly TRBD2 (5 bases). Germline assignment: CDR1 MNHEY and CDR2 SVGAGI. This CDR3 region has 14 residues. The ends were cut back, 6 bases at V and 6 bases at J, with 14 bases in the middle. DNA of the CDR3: TGTGCCAGCAGCCCCACGAGGACTGCCGGGGAGCTGTTTTTT. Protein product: CASSPTRTAGELFF.

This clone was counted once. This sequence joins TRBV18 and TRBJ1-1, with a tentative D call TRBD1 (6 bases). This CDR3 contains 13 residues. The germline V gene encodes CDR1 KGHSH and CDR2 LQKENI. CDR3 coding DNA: TGTGTGGGGTGCGGCAGGGGGAACACTGAAGCTTTCTTT. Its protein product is CVGCGRGNTEAFF.

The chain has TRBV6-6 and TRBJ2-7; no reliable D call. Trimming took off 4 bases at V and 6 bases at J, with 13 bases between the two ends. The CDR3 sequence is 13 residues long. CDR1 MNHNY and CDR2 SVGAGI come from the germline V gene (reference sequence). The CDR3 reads CASSSPQFGEQYF. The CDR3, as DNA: TGTGCCAGCAGTTCTCCCCAATTCGGCGAGCAGTACTTC.

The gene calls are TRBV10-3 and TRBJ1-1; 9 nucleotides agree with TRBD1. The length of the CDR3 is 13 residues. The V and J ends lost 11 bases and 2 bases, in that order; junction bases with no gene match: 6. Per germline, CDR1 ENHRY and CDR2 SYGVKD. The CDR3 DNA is TGTGCCTCGTGGGACAGGGTAAACACTGAAGCTTTCTTT. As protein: CASWDRVNTEAFF.

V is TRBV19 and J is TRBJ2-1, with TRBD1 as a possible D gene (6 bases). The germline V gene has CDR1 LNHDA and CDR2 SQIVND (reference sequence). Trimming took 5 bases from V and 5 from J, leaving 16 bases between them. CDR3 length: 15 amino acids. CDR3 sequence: CASSPSTGTHNEQFF. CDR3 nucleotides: TGTGCCAGTAGTCCTTCGACAGGCACCCACAATGAGCAGTTCTTC.

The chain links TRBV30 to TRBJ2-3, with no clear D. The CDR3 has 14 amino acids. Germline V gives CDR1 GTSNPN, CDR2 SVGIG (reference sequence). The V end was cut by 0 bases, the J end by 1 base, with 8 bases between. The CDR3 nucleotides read TGTGCCTGGAGTGTACCGGGCGGCACAGATACGCAGTATTTT. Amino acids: CAWSVPGGTDTQYF. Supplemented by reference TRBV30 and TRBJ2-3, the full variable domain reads SQTIHQWPATLVQPVGSPLSLECTVEGTSNPNLYWYRQAAGRGLQLLFYSVGIGQISSEVPQNLSASRPQDRQFILSSKKLLLSDSGFYLCAWSVPGGTDTQYFGPGTRLTVL.

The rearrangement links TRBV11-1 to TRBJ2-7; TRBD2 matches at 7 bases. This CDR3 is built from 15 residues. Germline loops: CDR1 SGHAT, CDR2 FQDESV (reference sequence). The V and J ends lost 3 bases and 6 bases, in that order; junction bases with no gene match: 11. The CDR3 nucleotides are TGTGCCAGCAGCTTCTCCGACTTACTAGCGAGCGAGCAGTACTTC. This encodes CASSFSDLLASEQYF.

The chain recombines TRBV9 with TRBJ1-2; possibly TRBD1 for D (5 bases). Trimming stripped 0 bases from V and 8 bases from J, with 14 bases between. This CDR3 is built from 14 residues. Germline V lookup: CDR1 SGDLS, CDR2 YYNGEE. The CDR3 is CASSVGGEGYGYTF. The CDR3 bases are TGTGCCAGCAGCGTAGGAGGGGAAGGATACGGCTACACCTTC. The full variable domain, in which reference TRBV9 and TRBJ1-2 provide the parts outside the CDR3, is DSGVTQTPKHLITATGQRVTLRCSPRSGDLSVYWYQQSLDQGLQFLIQYYNGEERAKGNILERFSAQQFPDLHSELNLSSLELGDSALYFCASSVGGEGYGYTFGSGTRLTVV.

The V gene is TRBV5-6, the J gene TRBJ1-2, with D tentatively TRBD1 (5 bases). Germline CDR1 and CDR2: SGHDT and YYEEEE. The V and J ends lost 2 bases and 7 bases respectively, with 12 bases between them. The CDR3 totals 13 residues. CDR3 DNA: TGTGCCAGCAGCTTCGGGGCAGCAGGTGGCTACACCTTC. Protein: CASSFGAAGGYTF.